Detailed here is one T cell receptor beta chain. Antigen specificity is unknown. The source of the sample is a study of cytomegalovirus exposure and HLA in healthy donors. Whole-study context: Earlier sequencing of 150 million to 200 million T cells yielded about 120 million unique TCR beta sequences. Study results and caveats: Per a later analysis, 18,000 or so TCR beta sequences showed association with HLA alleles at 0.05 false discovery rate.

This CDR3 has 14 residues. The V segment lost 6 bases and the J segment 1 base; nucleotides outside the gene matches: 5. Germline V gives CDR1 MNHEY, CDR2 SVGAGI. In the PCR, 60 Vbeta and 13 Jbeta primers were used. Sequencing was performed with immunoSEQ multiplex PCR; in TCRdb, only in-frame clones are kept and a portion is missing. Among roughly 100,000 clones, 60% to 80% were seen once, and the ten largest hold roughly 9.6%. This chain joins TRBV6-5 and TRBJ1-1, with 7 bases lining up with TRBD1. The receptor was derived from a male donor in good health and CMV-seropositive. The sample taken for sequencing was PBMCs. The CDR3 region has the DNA TGTGCCAGCAGCCGACCAGGGGGGAACACTGAAGCTTTCTTT. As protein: CASSRPGGNTEAFF.